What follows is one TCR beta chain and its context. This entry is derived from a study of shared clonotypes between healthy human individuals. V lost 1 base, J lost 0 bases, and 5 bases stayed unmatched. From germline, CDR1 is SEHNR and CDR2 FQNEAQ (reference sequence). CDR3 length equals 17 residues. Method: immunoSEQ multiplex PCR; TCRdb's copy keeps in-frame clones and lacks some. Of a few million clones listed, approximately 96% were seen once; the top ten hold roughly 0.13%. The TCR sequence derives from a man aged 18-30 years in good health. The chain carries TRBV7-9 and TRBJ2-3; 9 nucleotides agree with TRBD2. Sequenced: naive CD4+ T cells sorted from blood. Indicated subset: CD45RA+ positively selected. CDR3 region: CASSLGSSGGSTDTQYF. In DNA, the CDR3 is TGTGCCAGCAGCTTAGGGTCCAGCGGGGGGAGCACAGATACGCAGTATTTT.